The following is a T cell receptor beta chain sequence with its context. 13 Jbeta primers and 60 Vbeta primers were used for the PCR. Sequenced by immunoSEQ multiplex PCR; TCRdb stores in-frame clones only, minus some. Among 150,000 to 200,000 clones listed, over 70% were seen once. This sample is drawn from a study of cytomegalovirus exposure and HLA in healthy donors. The CDR3 length is 18 residues. The V end was cut by 3 bases, the J end by 0 bases, with 20 bases between. CDR1 is SNHLY and CDR2 is FYNNEI in the germline V gene. The chain carries TRBV2 and TRBJ1-1; D unclear. Material: PBMCs. The sequence derives from a woman aged 18 to 35 in good health and CMV-seropositive. CDR3: CASSERQPLSALNTEAFF. Here the CDR3 DNA reads TGTGCCAGCAGTGAGCGGCAGCCGCTGAGCGCTCTGAACACTGAAGCTTTCTTT.